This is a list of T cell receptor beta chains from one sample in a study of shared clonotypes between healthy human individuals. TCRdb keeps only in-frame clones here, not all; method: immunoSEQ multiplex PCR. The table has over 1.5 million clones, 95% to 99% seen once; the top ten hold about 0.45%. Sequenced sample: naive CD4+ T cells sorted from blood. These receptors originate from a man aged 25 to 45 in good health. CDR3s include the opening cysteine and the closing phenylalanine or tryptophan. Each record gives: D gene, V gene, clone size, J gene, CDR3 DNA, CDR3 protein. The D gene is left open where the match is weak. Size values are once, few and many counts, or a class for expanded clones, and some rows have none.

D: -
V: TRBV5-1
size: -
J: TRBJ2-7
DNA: TGCGCCAGCAGCTTGGCCGAGTCGGCGGACAACTCCTACGAGCAGTACTTC
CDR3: CASSLAESADNSYEQYF

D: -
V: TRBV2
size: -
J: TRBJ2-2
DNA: TGTGCCAGCAGTGAATCCCGGGGGCGGTTCACCGGGGAGCTGTTTTTT
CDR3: CASSESRGRFTGELFF

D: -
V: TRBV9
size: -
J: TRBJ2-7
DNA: TGTGCCAGCAGCGTGGGACTCACCTACGAGCAGTACTTC
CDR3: CASSVGLTYEQYF

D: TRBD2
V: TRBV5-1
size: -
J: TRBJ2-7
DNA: TGCGCCAGCAGCGGGACTAGCTTTAGCTCCTACGAGCAGTACTTC
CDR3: CASSGTSFSSYEQYF

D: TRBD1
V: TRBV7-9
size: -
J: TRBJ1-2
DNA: TGTGCCAGCAGCCCGCCGGGGACAGGGGTTGGCTACACCTTC
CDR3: CASSPPGTGVGYTF

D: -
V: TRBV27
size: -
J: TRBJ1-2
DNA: TGTGCCAGCAGTGACCTTGGTACTAACTATGGCTACACCTTC
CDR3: CASSDLGTNYGYTF

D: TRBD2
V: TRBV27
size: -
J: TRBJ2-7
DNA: TGTGCCAGCAGTCCACTTACGGGAGGGTTAATTTACGAGCAGTACTTC
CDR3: CASSPLTGGLIYEQYF

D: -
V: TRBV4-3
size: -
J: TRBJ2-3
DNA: TGCGCCAGCAGCCAAGTCATCCTCAAGGGGGGACTGGGGGATACGCAGTATTTT
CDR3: CASSQVILKGGLGDTQYF

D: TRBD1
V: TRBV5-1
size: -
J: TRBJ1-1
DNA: TGCGCCAGCAGCGCGTTGGGACAGCAGAACACTGAAGCTTTCTTT
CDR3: CASSALGQQNTEAFF

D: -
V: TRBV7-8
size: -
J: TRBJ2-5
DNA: TGTGCCAGCAGCTTAACCGACAGCTGGGCGACTCGGGAGACCCAGTACTTC
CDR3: CASSLTDSWATRETQYF

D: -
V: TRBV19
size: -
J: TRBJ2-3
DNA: TGTGCCAGTAGACACCCATCCAGGGATACGCAGTATTTT
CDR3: CASRHPSRDTQYF

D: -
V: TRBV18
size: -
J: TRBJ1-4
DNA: TGTGCCAGCTCACCTCTCCGCCAGGGGAGCACTAATGAAAAACTGTTTTTT
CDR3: CASSPLRQGSTNEKLFF

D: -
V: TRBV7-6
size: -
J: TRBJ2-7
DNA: TGTGCCAGCAGCTCTACGCAGTACGAGCAGTACTTC
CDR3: CASSSTQYEQYF

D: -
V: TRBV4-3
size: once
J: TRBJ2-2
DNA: TGCGCCAGCAGCCAACTAGTGCCCGGGGAGCTGTTTTTT
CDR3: CASSQLVPGELFF

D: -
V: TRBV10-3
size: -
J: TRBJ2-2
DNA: TGTGCCATCAGTGCGAAGAACACCGGGGAGCTGTTTTTT
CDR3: CAISAKNTGELFF

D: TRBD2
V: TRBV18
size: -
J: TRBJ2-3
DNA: TGTGCCAGCTCACGGACGTCGGGGGGGGCAGATACGCAGTATTTT
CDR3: CASSRTSGGADTQYF

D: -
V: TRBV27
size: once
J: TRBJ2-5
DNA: TGTGCCAGCAGTTCCGGCGGAGAGACCCAGTACTTC
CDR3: CASSSGGETQYF

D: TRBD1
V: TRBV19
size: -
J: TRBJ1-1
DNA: TGTGCCAGTAGTATAGATGTAAACCGGGACAGGGGGCCAAACACTGAAGCTTTCTTT
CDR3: CASSIDVNRDRGPNTEAFF

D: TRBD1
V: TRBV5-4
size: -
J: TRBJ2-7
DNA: TGTGCCAGCAGCCCGGGACAGGGTGGATTATACGAGCAGTACTTC
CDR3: CASSPGQGGLYEQYF

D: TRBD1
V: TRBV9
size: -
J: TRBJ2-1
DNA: TGTGCCAGCAGTGGACAGGGTAAGGGTGGGTCCTACAATGAGCAGTTCTTC
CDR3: CASSGQGKGGSYNEQFF

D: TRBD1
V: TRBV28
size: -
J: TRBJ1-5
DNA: TGTGCCAGCAGTTTGATGAGGACAGGGGTCAATCAGCCCCAGCATTTT
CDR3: CASSLMRTGVNQPQHF

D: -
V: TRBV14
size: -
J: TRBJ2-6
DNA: TGTGCCAGCAGCCAAGACGGCTTCGCTGGGGCCAACGTCCTGACTTTC
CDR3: CASSQDGFAGANVLTF

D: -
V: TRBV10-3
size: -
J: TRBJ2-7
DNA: TGTGCCATCAGGGACAGTAAACCTTCCGAGCAGTACTTC
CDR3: CAIRDSKPSEQYF

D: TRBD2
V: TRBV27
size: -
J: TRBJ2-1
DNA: TGTGCCAGCAGTCTAGAGACTAGCCTCTCTAATGAGCAGTTCTTC
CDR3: CASSLETSLSNEQFF

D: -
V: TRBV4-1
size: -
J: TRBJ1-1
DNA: TGCGCCAGCAGCCACCCCGGGGCGAACACTGAAGCTTTCTTT
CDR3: CASSHPGANTEAFF

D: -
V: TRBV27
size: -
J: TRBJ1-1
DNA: TGTGCCAGCAGTTTATCTTTGGGGTGGGCAGGAGGGACTGAAGCTTTCTTT
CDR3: CASSLSLGWAGGTEAFF

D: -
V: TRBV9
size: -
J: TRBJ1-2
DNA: TGTGCCAGCAGCGTAATGGCCATTGACACCTATGGCTACACCTTC
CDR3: CASSVMAIDTYGYTF

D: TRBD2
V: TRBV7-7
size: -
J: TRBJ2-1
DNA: TGTGCCAGCAGCTTAAGCGCTAGCGGTTACAATGAGCAGTTCTTC
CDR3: CASSLSASGYNEQFF

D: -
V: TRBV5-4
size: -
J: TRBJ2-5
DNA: TGTGCCAGCAGTCTCCCCGGGGAGACCCAGTACTTC
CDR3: CASSLPGETQYF

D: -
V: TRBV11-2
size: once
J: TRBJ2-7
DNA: TGTGCCAGCAGCCCCTACGAGAGGGCCCGGGAGCAGTACTTC
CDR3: CASSPYERAREQYF

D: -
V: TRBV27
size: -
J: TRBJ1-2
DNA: TGTGCCAGCAGCCCGACAGAACTTAATGGCTACACCTTC
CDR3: CASSPTELNGYTF

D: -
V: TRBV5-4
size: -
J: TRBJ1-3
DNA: TGTGCCAGCAGCTTAAGTGGGGTCGGAAACACCATATATTTT
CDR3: CASSLSGVGNTIYF

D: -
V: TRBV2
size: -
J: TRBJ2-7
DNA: TGTGCCAGCAGTGCCGGAGCCCCAGCCTACGAGCAGTACTTC
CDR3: CASSAGAPAYEQYF

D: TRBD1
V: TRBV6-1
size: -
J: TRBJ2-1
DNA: TGTGCCAGCAGCAGAGGGGACAGTTACAATGAGCAGTTCTTC
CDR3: CASSRGDSYNEQFF

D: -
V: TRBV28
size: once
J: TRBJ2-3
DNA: TGTGCCACCCGAGAGGGCTACACAGATACGCAGTATTTT
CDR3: CATREGYTDTQYF

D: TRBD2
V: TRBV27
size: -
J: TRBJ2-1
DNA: TGTGCCAGCAGGAATAGACTAGCTTTACCACCCAGTGAGCAGTTCTTC
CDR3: CASRNRLALPPSEQFF

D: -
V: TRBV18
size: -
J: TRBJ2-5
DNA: TGTGCCAGCTCACCACCGGTAGAGACCCAGTACTTC
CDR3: CASSPPVETQYF

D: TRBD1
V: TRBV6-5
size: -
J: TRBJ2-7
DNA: TGTGCCAGCACGAAGGGACAGGGAACCTACGAGCAGTACTTC
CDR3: CASTKGQGTYEQYF

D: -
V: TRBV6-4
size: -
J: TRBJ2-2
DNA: TGTGCCAGCAGTGTCGAACGGGCCGGGGAGCTGTTTTTT
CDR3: CASSVERAGELFF

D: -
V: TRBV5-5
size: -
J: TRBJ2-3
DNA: TGTGCCAGCAGCTTGGCGGACGGAACAGATACGCAGTATTTT
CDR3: CASSLADGTDTQYF

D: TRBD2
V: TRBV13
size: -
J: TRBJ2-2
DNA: TGTGCCAGCAGCTTAGGGGTTCTAGCGGGAGCCGGGGAGCTGTTTTTT
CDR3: CASSLGVLAGAGELFF

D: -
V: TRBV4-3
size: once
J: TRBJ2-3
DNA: TGCGCCAGCAGCCAAGAAGGGGGACAAGGGTCGGGCACAGATACGCAGTATTTT
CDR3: CASSQEGGQGSGTDTQYF

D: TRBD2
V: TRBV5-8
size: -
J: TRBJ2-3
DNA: TGTGCCAGCAGCTCCGGGACTAGAGGGGACCGGGCTACGCAGTATTTT
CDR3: CASSSGTRGDRATQYF

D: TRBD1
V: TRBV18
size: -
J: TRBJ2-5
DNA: TGTGCCAGCTCACCCCTGCAAAAAGGGGGCGTCGATGAGACCCAGTACTTC
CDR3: CASSPLQKGGVDETQYF

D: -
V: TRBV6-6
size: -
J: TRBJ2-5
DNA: TGTGCCAGCAGTTATCAATCAGTTGAGACCCAGTACTTC
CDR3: CASSYQSVETQYF

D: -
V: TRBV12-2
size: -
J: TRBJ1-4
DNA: TGTGCAAGTCGCTTAAGGTTTAATGAAAAACTGTTTTTT
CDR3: CASRLRFNEKLFF

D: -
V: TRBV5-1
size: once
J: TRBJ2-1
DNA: TGCGCCAGCAGCTTGTTACAGACAAACAATGAGCAGTTCTTC
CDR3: CASSLLQTNNEQFF

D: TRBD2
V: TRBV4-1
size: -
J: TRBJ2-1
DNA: TGCGCCAGCAGCCAAGAAAGATCAGCGGGAGTATGGGATGAGCAGTTCTTC
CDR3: CASSQERSAGVWDEQFF

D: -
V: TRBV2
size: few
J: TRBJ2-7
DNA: TGTGCCAGCAGCGGGGACTCCTACGAGCAGTACTTC
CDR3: CASSGDSYEQYF

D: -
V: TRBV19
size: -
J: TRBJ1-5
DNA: TGTGCCAGTAGTCCCAGGGGAAGAGGCAATCAGCCCCAGCATTTT
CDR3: CASSPRGRGNQPQHF

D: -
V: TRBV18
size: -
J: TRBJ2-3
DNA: TGTGCCAGCTCACCTCTGGACGGCAGCACAGATACGCAGTATTTT
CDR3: CASSPLDGSTDTQYF

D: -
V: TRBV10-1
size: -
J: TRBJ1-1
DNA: TGCGCCAGCAGTGGCAGAGGGGGGGGCACTGAAGCTTTCTTT
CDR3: CASSGRGGGTEAFF

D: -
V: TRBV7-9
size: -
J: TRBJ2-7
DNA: TGTGCCAGCAGCTTAGGGTGGCGAGGGCCCCGGCAGCACTACGAGCAGTACTTC
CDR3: CASSLGWRGPRQHYEQYF

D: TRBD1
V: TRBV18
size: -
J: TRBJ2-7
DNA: TGTGCCAGCTCCCAATCGACAGGGGCTCCCTACGAGCAGTACTTC
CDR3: CASSQSTGAPYEQYF

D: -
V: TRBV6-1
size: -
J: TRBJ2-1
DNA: TGTGCCAGCAGTGCCGCCGTGGGGGAATGGGGAGGCTCCTACAATGAGCAGTTCTTC
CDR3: CASSAAVGEWGGSYNEQFF